What follows are 27 T cell receptor beta chains derived from one specimen sequenced in a study of OX40 agonist ivuxolimab in advanced cancers. Sequencing was performed with immunoSEQ multiplex PCR; in TCRdb, only in-frame clones are kept and a portion is missing. The sample gives tens of thousands of clones, 80% to 90% of which show up once; around 5.1% is in the top ten. This sample comprised CD4+ or CD8+ T cells sorted from blood, obtained in a trial of the OX40 agonist ivuxolimab. The receptors were sampled from an adult with an advanced solid tumor such as melanoma, head and neck, liver or kidney cancer.

This chain uses TRBV30 with TRBJ2-2, with a tentative D call TRBD2 (5 bases). The V and J ends lost 0 bases and 6 bases respectively, with 14 bases between them. Per the germline V gene, CDR1 is GTSNPN and CDR2 is SVGIG (reference sequence). This CDR3 contains 15 residues. The CDR3 sequence is CAWSVQVRRSGELFF. The DNA of the CDR3 is TGTGCCTGGAGTGTACAAGTAAGGAGGTCCGGGGAGCTGTTTTTT.

The V gene is TRBV30, the J gene TRBJ2-2, with D possibly being TRBD2 (5 bases). V was cut by 4 bases and J by 4 bases, with 10 bases left in between. This CDR3 has 13 amino acids. Per the germline V gene, CDR1 is GTSNPN and CDR2 is SVGIG (reference sequence). CDR3 sequence (DNA): TGTGCCTGGACTGGCCGGGGCACCGGGGAGCTGTTTTTT. It yields the protein CAWTGRGTGELFF.

This clone has a single count. This rearrangement joins TRBV7-9 to TRBJ2-5, with 13 bases matching TRBD2. The DNA end favors TRBJ2-7, so the J call may be wrong. In germline, CDR1 is SEHNR, CDR2 FQNEAQ (reference sequence). The CDR3 has 18 residues. This CDR3 reads CASSRTPGTSGNSYEQYF. The CDR3 bases are TGTGCCAGCAGCCGCACCCCCGGGACTAGCGGGAACTCCTACGAGCAGTACTTC.

J is TRBJ2-2 and V is TRBV5-1; TRBD2 agrees at 7 bases. V was pared by 4 bases and J by 5 bases, with 11 bases of the junction left unmatched. CDR1 and CDR2 from the germline V gene are SGHRS and YFSETQ. This CDR3 contains 16 residues. The CDR3 loop is CASSREDNPGTGELFF. DNA for the CDR3: TGCGCCAGCAGCCGGGAGGACAATCCGGGGACCGGGGAGCTGTTTTTT.

This clone turned up a few times. The V and J genes are TRBV5-6 and TRBJ2-3; D is ambiguous. The germline V and J ends were trimmed by 2 bases and 2 bases, with 9 bases remaining between them. This CDR3 is built from 14 residues. Germline CDR1 reads SGHDT; CDR2 reads YYEEEE. The CDR3 nucleotides read TGTGCCAGCAGCTTAACCCCCAACACAGATACGCAGTATTTT. This gives the protein CASSLTPNTDTQYF.

The V call is TRBV12-5, the J call TRBJ1-1; tentative D call: TRBD1 (5 bases). The V gene lost 6 bases and the J gene lost 0 bases, with 14 bases spanning the gap. CDR3 length: 15 residues. The germline V gene encodes CDR1 LGHNT and CDR2 FRNRAP. The CDR3 bases are TGTGCTAGTGGACTGGGGACGGAGGTGAACACTGAAGCTTTCTTT. Translated, it gives CASGLGTEVNTEAFF.

The chain couples TRBV9 to TRBJ1-4, with a weak D call TRBD1 (6 bases). Germline V CDR1 and CDR2: SGDLS, YYNGEE. V lost 1 base to trimming and J lost 8 bases, with 12 bases between them. The CDR3 length is 14 residues. The CDR3 loop reads CASSVTGAGEKLFF. The CDR3 region has the DNA TGTGCCAGCAGCGTAACGGGGGCGGGGGAAAAACTGTTTTTT.

The chain recombines TRBV29-1 with TRBJ2-7; the D call may be TRBD1 or TRBD2 (5 bases each). The CDR3 length is 12 residues. Germline V gene data show CDR1 as SQVTM and CDR2 as ANQGSEA. Trimming shortened V by 4 bases and J by 7 bases, and 14 bases separated the two germline ends. The CDR3 loop reads CSVAAGSPEQYF. The CDR3 DNA is TGCAGCGTTGCGGCAGGGAGCCCTGAGCAGTACTTC.

The gene calls are TRBV6-6 and TRBJ1-5, with D uncertain. Trimming removed 2 bases at V and 2 bases at J, with 13 bases between. The CDR3 is 16 residues long. CDR1 and CDR2 from the germline V gene are MNHNY and SVGAGI (reference sequence). CDR3 nucleotides: TGTGCCAGCAGTTACATGGGGTTTGGGGGCAATCAGCCCCAGCATTTT. Its translation: CASSYMGFGGNQPQHF.

The chain recombines TRBV11-2 with TRBJ2-3; D remains ambiguous. The CDR3 length is 14 residues. Germline lookup yields CDR1 SGHAT and CDR2 FQNNGV. Trimming took 1 base from V and 9 from J, leaving 14 bases between them. CDR3 in amino acids: CASSLVISPPTQYF. CDR3 bases: TGTGCCAGCAGCTTAGTAATTAGCCCTCCCACGCAGTATTTT.

V is TRBV12-5 and J is TRBJ2-1, with 8 positions matching TRBD2. J gave up 2 bases and V 2 bases, and 8 bases lay outside the gene matches. Per the germline V gene, CDR1 is LGHNT and CDR2 is FRNRAP. This CDR3 is built from 17 residues. The CDR3 DNA follows: TGTGCTAGTGGTTTGACACTACTAGCGGAGGCCTACAATGAGCAGTTCTTC. The encoded protein is CASGLTLLAEAYNEQFF.

There are a few counts of this clone. The CDR3 region is CASSSGPYNSPLHF. Written as DNA, the CDR3 is TGTGCCAGCAGTTCCGGGCCCTATAATTCACCCCTCCACTTT. The chain couples TRBV6-1 to TRBJ1-6; D gene unclear. The V end lost 5 bases, the J end lost 2 bases, and 7 bases lay between the germline ends. The CDR3 runs 14 residues. Per germline, CDR1 MNHNS and CDR2 SASEGT.

The CDR3 sequence is CASSIDTFNQPQHF. The CDR3, as DNA: TGTGCCAGTAGTATAGATACATTCAATCAGCCCCAGCATTTT. This sequence joins TRBV19 and TRBJ1-5; no clear D gene. This CDR3 has 14 residues. Germline V lookup: CDR1 LNHDA, CDR2 SQIVND (reference sequence). Trimming cost V 0 bases and J 3 bases, with 6 bases left between them. The whole variable domain, filled in from reference TRBV19 and TRBJ1-5, reads DGGITQSPKYLFRKEGQNVTLSCEQNLNHDAMYWYRQDPGQGLRLIYYSQIVNDFQKGDIAEGYSVSREKKESFPLTVTSAQKNPTAFYLCASSIDTFNQPQHFGDGTRLSIL.

CDR3 protein: CASSPGGGYEQYF. For the CDR3, the DNA is TGTGCCAGCTCCCCTGGGGGCGGCTACGAGCAGTACTTC. This chain links TRBV7-3 with TRBJ2-7; D is possibly TRBD1 (6 bases). The V end was cut by 8 bases, the J end by 3 bases, with 14 bases between. CDR3 length: 13 residues. Germline CDR1 is SGHTA and CDR2 is FQGTGA.

CDR3 nucleotide sequence: TGCGCCAGCAGCCCTTATGAGTCTTTGGAGACCCAGTACTTC. It translates to CASSPYESLETQYF. This chain links TRBV5-1 with TRBJ2-5, with D unresolved. The CDR3 is 14 amino acids. CDR1 and CDR2 (germline): SGHRS, YFSETQ. Trimming removed 4 bases at V and 5 bases at J, with 15 bases between.

The chain links TRBV5-1 to TRBJ1-5, with 8 positions matching TRBD1. The CDR3 extends over 13 amino acids. The germline V gene has CDR1 SGHRS and CDR2 YFSETQ. The junction had 6 bases not matched to a gene; V was cut back by 7 bases and J by 6 bases. The CDR3 loop reads CASLDRECQPQHF. The CDR3 nucleotides read TGCGCCAGCTTGGACAGGGAATGTCAGCCCCAGCATTTT.

V is TRBV9 and J is TRBJ1-4, with D uncertain. Trimming stripped 4 bases from V and 0 bases from J, with 10 bases between. Germline V gives CDR1 SGDLS, CDR2 YYNGEE. This CDR3 contains 15 residues. The CDR3 reads CASSPRRSTNEKLFF. The CDR3 nucleotides are TGTGCCAGCAGCCCAAGGCGATCAACTAATGAAAAACTGTTTTTT. Using reference TRBV9 and TRBJ1-4 for the parts outside the CDR3, the full variable domain is DSGVTQTPKHLITATGQRVTLRCSPRSGDLSVYWYQQSLDQGLQFLIQYYNGEERAKGNILERFSAQQFPDLHSELNLSSLELGDSALYFCASSPRRSTNEKLFFGSGTQLSVL.

The rearrangement joins TRBV27 to TRBJ2-4; 7 positions match TRBD2. V lost 5 bases to trimming and J lost 3 bases; unmatched junction nucleotides: 7. This CDR3 is built from 15 residues. The germline gives CDR1 MNHEY, CDR2 SMNVEV (reference sequence). CDR3 in amino acids: CASSPLGLDKNIQYF. The CDR3 DNA sequence: TGTGCCAGCAGTCCCCTAGGACTAGACAAAAACATTCAGTACTTC.

The chain links TRBV27 to TRBJ2-7, with 9 bases matching TRBD1. The CDR3 sequence is 14 residues long. V trimming: 4 bases; J trimming: 5 bases; junction bases outside the gene matches: 6. The germline V gene has CDR1 MNHEY and CDR2 SMNVEV (reference sequence). CDR3 in amino acids: CASSYRQGGHEQYF. For the CDR3, the DNA is TGTGCCAGCAGTTACCGACAGGGGGGCCACGAGCAGTACTTC.

There are a few counts of this clone. This chain joins TRBV9 and TRBJ2-1; D might be TRBD2 (5 bases). V dropped 4 bases and J dropped 7 bases, with 9 bases sitting between them. CDR1 SGDLS and CDR2 YYNGEE come from the germline V gene. The CDR3 spans 12 residues. The CDR3 nucleotides are TGTGCCAGCAGCCCCTCGGGGAATGAGCAGTTCTTC. It translates to CASSPSGNEQFF.

This chain joins TRBV4-2 and TRBJ2-1; 7 nucleotides line up with TRBD2. This CDR3 has 16 amino acids. Germline lookup yields CDR1 LGHNA and CDR2 YNFKEQ. The V and J ends lost 4 bases and 0 bases, in that order; junction bases with no gene match: 6. The CDR3 coding sequence is TGTGCCAGCAGCCCCCCTAGCGGTCCCTCCTACAATGAGCAGTTCTTC. This encodes CASSPPSGPSYNEQFF.

The chain joins TRBV10-1 to TRBJ2-1, with 14 bases aligning to TRBD2. Germline-derived CDR1 and CDR2 are WNHNN and SYGVQD (reference sequence). J was trimmed by 9 bases and V by 5 bases; bases with no gene match: 6. CDR3 size: 15 residues. The CDR3 sequence: CASSKGTSGGGEQFF. In nucleotides, the CDR3 is TGCGCCAGCAGTAAGGGGACTAGCGGGGGAGGTGAGCAGTTCTTC.

The chain combines TRBV6-1 with TRBJ2-3; D remains unclear. Trimming removed 6 bases from V and 1 base from J, with 14 bases in between. The CDR3 has 15 amino acids. CDR1 and CDR2 (germline): MNHNS, SASEGT. As DNA, the CDR3 is TGTGCCAGCAGCACGACGGACCTAGGCACAGATACGCAGTATTTT. Translating it yields CASSTTDLGTDTQYF.

The chain links TRBV28 to TRBJ2-1, with TRBD2 matching 10 bases. CDR1 and CDR2 (germline): MDHEN, SYDVKM. Trimming took 6 bases from V and 7 from J; bases not matched to a gene: 12. The CDR3 totals 16 residues. CDR3 coding DNA: TGTGCCAGCAGCCAACGCCGACTAGCGGGCAGTAATGAGCAGTTCTTC. This sequence encodes CASSQRRLAGSNEQFF.

The chain carries TRBV6-1 and TRBJ2-7; the D is unclear. Trimming stripped 7 bases from V and 3 bases from J, with 7 bases between. This CDR3 region has 11 residues. CDR1 is MNHNS and CDR2 is SASEGT in the germline V gene. CDR3 nucleotide sequence: TGTGCCAGCACGGCCAACTACGAGCAGTACTTC. Encoded protein: CASTANYEQYF.

V gene TRBV9 combines with J gene TRBJ2-2, with 8 bases lining up with TRBD1. Germline CDR1 reads SGDLS; CDR2 reads YYNGEE. The V gene end was trimmed by 4 bases and the J gene end by 5 bases; junction bases not matched to a gene: 10. The CDR3 covers 16 residues. For the CDR3, the DNA is TGTGCCAGCAGCCTCGCCGGGACAGGTATAACCGGGGAGCTGTTTTTT. Its protein product is CASSLAGTGITGELFF.

The chain joins TRBV20-1 to TRBJ2-1; D not resolved. Germline CDR1 and CDR2: DFQATT and SNEGSKA (reference sequence). V gave up 7 bases and J gave up 4 bases, with 8 bases separating them. This CDR3 spans 11 amino acids. As DNA, the CDR3 is TGCAGTGTTCTGTCTTACAATGAGCAGTTCTTC. Translated: CSVLSYNEQFF.